This T cell receptor (beta chain) was identified in a study of breast tumors, draining lymph nodes, adjacent tissues. The CDR3 has 17 amino acids. Trimming stripped 2 bases from V and 0 bases from J, with 17 bases between. The germline V gene encodes CDR1 SGHTA and CDR2 FQGNSA. TCRdb reanalysed the multiplex PCR reads using MiXCR and keeps one entry per CDR3 protein. This table holds around 13,000 distinct CDR3 sequences, 55% to 75% found once. This sequence originates from a female donor with breast cancer. Some clones in this sample may be carry-over from other donors' samples. The specimen sequenced was tumor-adjacent breast tissue. The chain recombines TRBV7-2 with TRBJ2-7; possibly TRBD1 or TRBD2 for D (6 bases each). The CDR3 reads CASSLLMWGAFSYEQYF. DNA of the CDR3: TGTGCCAGCAGCTTACTTATGTGGGGGGCATTCTCCTACGAGCAGTACTTC.